Listed here are 20 T cell receptor beta chains from one sample, sequenced in a study of blood T cells in healthy people across ages. A second PCR of 7 to 11 cycles used a sample-barcoded 5' primer and a J-beta primer mix. TCRdb called the 5' RACE reads again in MiXCR, with one record for every CDR3 protein. Of about 1.6 million distinct CDR3 sequences listed, 30% to 40% were seen once; the top ten hold about 11%. Sequencing was done on a sample of blood. Source of these receptors: a woman aged 30 to 39 in good health.

With regard to this clonotype: One end of the junction is discordant with germline, which a read error may explain. V usage is TRBV6-6 and J usage is TRBJ1-2; the D gene is possibly TRBD1 (6 bases). Germline V gives CDR1 MNHNY, CDR2 SVGAGI (reference sequence). The CDR3 spans 15 residues. CDR3 coding DNA: TGTGCCAGCACCAAGACCGGGGGGGCTAACTATGGCCACACCTTC. It is translated as CASTKTGGANYGHTF.

Notes on this clonotype: Germline and junction disagree at one end, which may indicate a read error. The chain uses TRBV4-1 and TRBJ1-4, with D unclear. Germline V gene data show CDR1 as MGHRA and CDR2 as YSYEKL. This CDR3 comprises 15 residues. CDR3 in amino acids: CASSQVTATNEKLFF. The CDR3 bases are TGCGCCAGCAGTCAAGTTACTGCAACTAATGAAAAACTGTTTTTT.

This clonotype has a count of ten or more. The chain has TRBV5-1 and TRBJ2-7, with 10 bases aligning to TRBD1. The J segment lost 2 bases and the V segment lost 4 bases, leaving 6 bases of the junction unmatched. Germline V gives CDR1 SGHRS, CDR2 YFSETQ. This CDR3 comprises 15 residues. This chain's CDR3 is CASSTTGTGAYEQYF. In DNA, the CDR3 is TGCGCCAGCAGCACGACCGGGACAGGGGCCTACGAGCAGTACTTC.

This sequence joins TRBV20-1 and TRBJ2-7, with D possibly TRBD1 on 8 matching bases. V was clipped by 5 bases and J by 2 bases, with 13 bases between them. Germline loops: CDR1 DFQATT, CDR2 SNEGSKA (reference sequence). The CDR3 covers 13 residues. The CDR3 nucleotides read TGCAGTGCTCAAACAGGGGGGGCCTACGAGCAGTACTTC. This gives the protein CSAQTGGAYEQYF.

In its sample, this clonotype was seen many times. The DNA for the CDR3 is TGTGCCAGCAGTCGAAATTACAAGGTGTATGGCTACACCTTC. Translation: CASSRNYKVYGYTF. The chain recombines TRBV12-3 or TRBV12-4 with TRBJ1-2; D remains unclear. CDR3 size: 14 residues. V was trimmed by 5 bases and J by 5 bases, leaving 15 bases between them.

This sequence joins TRBV30 and TRBJ2-7; D remains unclear. TRBJ2-5 explains the end of the DNA better; the J call may be wrong. CDR3 length: 11 residues. Germline assignment: CDR1 GTSNPN and CDR2 SVGIG (reference sequence). DNA of the CDR3: TGTGCCTGGTGGCTAACCGGGACCCAGTACTTC. Translating gives CAWWLTGTQYF.

Ten or more counts support this clonotype. The genes are TRBV7-6 and TRBJ2-3, with D possibly being TRBD1 (5 bases). Germline V gene data show CDR1 as SGHVS and CDR2 as FNYEAQ. This CDR3 has 17 amino acids. V was clipped by 1 base and J by 0 bases, with 14 bases between them. The CDR3 spells CASSLGLGRFSTDTQYF. CDR3 coding DNA: TGTGCCAGCAGCTTAGGTTTGGGGCGGTTCAGCACAGATACGCAGTATTTT.

This clonotype was counted a few times. CDR3 nucleotide sequence: TGTGCCAGCAGCCAAGAGACTAGTGGGGGGGAAGAGACCCAGTACTTC. It encodes CASSQETSGGEETQYF. The chain couples TRBV4-2 to TRBJ2-5, with 7 bases that match TRBD2. J gave up 3 bases and V 0 bases, and 7 bases lay outside the gene matches. This CDR3 has 16 amino acids. CDR1 LGHNA and CDR2 YNFKEQ come from the germline V gene.

The chain links TRBV3-1 to TRBJ2-7, with TRBD2 matching 11 bases. Germline V gene sequence: CDR1 LGHDT, CDR2 YNNKEL (reference sequence). Germline trimming cut 5 bases from V and 0 bases from J; bases unmatched to any gene: 12. CDR3 size: 18 residues. The CDR3 sequence: CASSYLRLSGRVSYEQYF. CDR3 nucleotide sequence: TGTGCCAGCAGCTACTTGAGACTTAGCGGGAGGGTCTCCTACGAGCAGTACTTC.

The chain recombines TRBV4-1 with TRBJ2-7; D might be TRBD2 (5 bases). Germline values: CDR1 MGHRA, CDR2 YSYEKL. With 1 base removed from V and 3 bases from J, the gap between germline ends came to 10 bases. The length of the CDR3 is 14 residues. CDR3 protein: CASSQALAVYEQYF. Written as DNA, the CDR3 is TGCGCCAGCAGCCAAGCCCTAGCAGTCTACGAGCAGTACTTC.

The chain has TRBV9 and TRBJ2-4; tentatively, D is TRBD1 (5 bases). The CDR3 runs to 15 residues. Per the germline V gene, CDR1 is SGDLS and CDR2 is YYNGEE. V was pared by 0 bases and J by 0 bases, with 7 bases between. The CDR3 sequence is CASSVEGAAKNIQYF. In DNA, the CDR3 is TGTGCCAGCAGCGTAGAAGGGGCAGCCAAAAACATTCAGTACTTC.

This clonotype was picked up many times. The CDR3 loop is CASSQVIGGVSYEQYF. The CDR3 DNA reads as TGTGCCAGCAGCCAAGTCATAGGGGGAGTATCCTACGAGCAGTACTTC. V and J are TRBV4-2 and TRBJ2-7; possibly TRBD1 for D (6 bases). V lost 1 base to trimming and J lost 1 base, with 14 bases between them. The CDR3 has 16 residues. Germline CDR1 LGHNA, CDR2 YNFKEQ.

The count of this clonotype is one. At one end, the junction sequence differs from germline, possibly due to a read error. This chain uses TRBV20-1 with TRBJ2-1; D gene ambiguous. CDR1 DFQATT and CDR2 SNEGSKA come from the germline V gene (reference sequence). CDR3 length equals 14 residues. The CDR3 DNA reads TGCAGTGCTATCCGGACCGAGACCTACAATAAGCAGTTCTTC. It codes for CSAIRTETYNKQFF.

The rearrangement uses TRBV20-1 and TRBJ2-3, with D tentatively TRBD1 (7 bases). V lost 5 bases, J lost 3 bases, and 18 bases lay in between. The CDR3 is 15 residues long. Germline lookup yields CDR1 DFQATT and CDR2 SNEGSKA (reference sequence). The CDR3 DNA reads as TGCAGTGCTCTGGACAGGCGGGGAAGTACAGATACGCAGTATTTT. This translates into CSALDRRGSTDTQYF.

J is TRBJ2-4 and V is TRBV5-1; TRBD2 agrees at 9 bases. With 3 bases clipped from V and 2 bases from J, the junction kept 6 bases outside the gene matches. CDR1 and CDR2 from the germline V gene are SGHRS and YFSETQ. This CDR3 contains 16 residues. As DNA, the CDR3 is TGCGCCAGCAGCTATGTGGCGGGAGGGACCAAAAACATTCAGTACTTC. Translating gives CASSYVAGGTKNIQYF.

This clonotype was seen repeatedly, ten times or more. The V and J genes are TRBV29-1 and TRBJ2-7; D remains unclear. The CDR3 has 11 amino acids. Trimming took 7 bases from V and 1 from J, leaving 8 bases between them. The germline gives CDR1 SQVTM, CDR2 ANQGSEA. The CDR3 reads CSGASSYEQYF. The DNA for the CDR3 is TGCAGCGGGGCCAGTTCCTACGAGCAGTACTTC.

Concerning this clonotype: A junction end diverges from the germline sequence, so it may reflect a read error. The rearrangement joins TRBV4-1 to TRBJ1-2; 8 bases are shared with TRBD1. There are 17 residues in the CDR3. The V gene's germline CDR1 is MGHRA and CDR2 YSYEKL. The CDR3 reads CTSSQDTMTGEWYGYTF. DNA of the CDR3: TGCACCAGCAGCCAAGATACTATGACAGGGGAATGGTATGGCTACACCTTC.

V is TRBV3-1 and J is TRBJ2-3, with 7 bases aligning to TRBD2. V lost 8 bases and J lost 2; bases outside the gene matches: 10. Germline V gene data show CDR1 as LGHDT and CDR2 as YNNKEL (reference sequence). The CDR3 spans 15 residues. The CDR3 coding sequence is TGTGCCAGCGGCCGGGGGGACTACCACACAGATACGCAGTATTTT. Protein sequence: CASGRGDYHTDTQYF.

The gene calls are TRBV6-1 and TRBJ1-5; possibly TRBD1 for D (6 bases). Trimming took off 6 bases at V and 0 bases at J, with 24 bases between the two ends. The germline CDR1 and CDR2 sequences are MNHNS and SASEGT. This CDR3 is built from 19 residues. The CDR3 sequence: CASSETRLGGRGSNQPQHF. As DNA, the CDR3 is TGTGCCAGCAGCGAGACCCGACTTGGGGGGCGAGGTAGCAATCAGCCCCAGCATTTT.

To note about this clonotype: The junction departs from the called germline gene at one end, perhaps through a read error. J is TRBJ1-3 and V is TRBV4-2; TRBD1 might be the D (5 bases). Germline assignment: CDR1 LGHNA and CDR2 YNFKEQ. The CDR3 sequence is 15 residues long. CDR3 DNA: TGTGCCAGCAGCCCCAACCAGGGATCTGGAAACACCAGATATTTT. The encoded protein is CASSPNQGSGNTRYF.